The next 8 T cell receptor beta chains were all read from a single sample in a study of shared T cell receptors in the human thymus. Clones were read by immunoSEQ multiplex PCR, and TCRdb kept only the in-frame ones, dropping some. The sample lists hundreds of thousands of clones; 80% to 90% were seen once. This sample also belongs to another study, concerning human thymus T cells.

What was sequenced was thymocytes. The receptors here all came from a boy younger than two with a congenital heart defect.

The rearrangement uses TRBV25-1 and TRBJ1-5; unclear D gene. The CDR3 is 14 amino acids. Deletions cut 2 bases from V and 2 bases from J, with 7 bases between. CDR1 and CDR2 from the germline V gene are MGHDK and SYGVNS. For the CDR3, the DNA is TGTGCCAGCAGTGAAAAAGAGGGCAATCAGCCCCAGCATTTT. This sequence encodes CASSEKEGNQPQHF.

This rearrangement joins TRBV7-2 to TRBJ2-7; D ambiguous. The V end was cut by 5 bases, the J end by 2 bases, with 16 bases between. CDR3 length: 15 amino acids. Per the germline V gene, CDR1 is SGHTA and CDR2 is FQGNSA. The CDR3 nucleotides are TGTGCCAGCAGCCATCTCGCCGGAGAAGCCTACGAGCAGTACTTC. It specifies CASSHLAGEAYEQYF. Drawing the rest from reference TRBV7-2 and TRBJ2-7, the complete variable domain is GAGVSQSPSNKVTEKGKDVELRCDPISGHTALYWYRQSLGQGLEFLIYFQGNSAPDKSGLPSDRFSAERTGGSVSTLTIQRTQQEDSAVYLCASSHLAGEAYEQYFGPGTRLTVT.

As for this clone: Other DNA sequences within the sample encode an identical CDR3. The CDR3 sequence: CASSSTGSTDTQYF. The CDR3 DNA follows: TGTGCCAGCAGTTCCACAGGGTCCACAGATACGCAGTATTTT. This chain uses TRBV7-9 with TRBJ2-3, with D possibly matching TRBD1 (6 bases). The germline gives CDR1 SEHNR, CDR2 FQNEAQ (reference sequence). The CDR3 has 14 amino acids. V gave up 6 bases and J gave up 2 bases, with 12 bases separating them.

The rearrangement joins TRBV11-3 to TRBJ2-3; 10 bases align to TRBD2. Trimming cost V 1 base and J 3 bases; bases outside gene matches: 4. Per the germline V gene, CDR1 is SGHNT and CDR2 is YENEEA. This CDR3 has 16 amino acids. For the CDR3, the DNA is TGTGCCAGCAGCTTAGGGCGGACTAGCGGTACAGATACGCAGTATTTT. Protein sequence: CASSLGRTSGTDTQYF.

The J gene is TRBJ1-5, the V gene TRBV5-1; 9 nucleotides align to TRBD1. V lost 1 base, J lost 5 bases, and 1 base stayed unmatched. Per the germline V gene, CDR1 is SGHRS and CDR2 is YFSETQ. This CDR3 has 14 residues. The CDR3 DNA sequence: TGCGCCAGCAGCTTGACAGGGGGCCATCAGCCCCAGCATTTT. Translated: CASSLTGGHQPQHF.

The V gene is TRBV5-1, the J gene TRBJ1-2, with D tentatively TRBD1 (6 bases). The CDR3 length is 15 residues. V was clipped by 4 bases and J by 2 bases, with 15 bases between them. Germline values: CDR1 SGHRS, CDR2 YFSETQ. The CDR3 loop is CASSPVQGPNYGYTF. The CDR3 nucleotides read TGCGCCAGCAGCCCCGTACAGGGTCCAAACTATGGCTACACCTTC. Combining the CDR3 with reference TRBV5-1 and TRBJ1-2 gives the whole variable domain KAGVTQTPRYLIKTRGQQVTLSCSPISGHRSVSWYQQTPGQGLQFLFEYFSETQRNKGNFPGRFSGRQFSNSRSEMNVSTLELGDSALYLCASSPVQGPNYGYTFGSGTRLTVV.

The chain uses TRBV7-2 and TRBJ2-6; D may be TRBD1 (6 bases). The CDR3 extends over 16 amino acids. The germline V and J ends were trimmed by 5 bases and 0 bases, with 11 bases remaining between them. The germline V gene encodes CDR1 SGHTA and CDR2 FQGNSA. The CDR3 DNA reads TGTGCCAGCAGCCTACAGGGTTCCTCTGGGGCCAACGTCCTGACTTTC. Translated, it gives CASSLQGSSGANVLTF. Combining the CDR3 with reference TRBV7-2 and TRBJ2-6 gives the whole variable domain GAGVSQSPSNKVTEKGKDVELRCDPISGHTALYWYRQSLGQGLEFLIYFQGNSAPDKSGLPSDRFSAERTGGSVSTLTIQRTQQEDSAVYLCASSLQGSSGANVLTFGAGSRLTVL.

The rearrangement uses TRBV7-9 and TRBJ2-7; the match to TRBD2 covers 12 bases. The germline V gene has CDR1 SEHNR and CDR2 FQNEAQ (reference sequence). The length of the CDR3 is 15 residues. V shed 2 bases, J shed 5 bases, and the junction held 4 bases outside the gene matches. The CDR3 DNA follows: TGTGCCAGCAGCTTACCTAGCGGGAGGGCCAACGAGCAGTACTTC. Protein sequence: CASSLPSGRANEQYF.